There are a few counts of the clone carrying this T cell receptor (beta chain). Its antigen is not known. The data were taken from a study of T cells in Graves' hyperthyroidism and ophthalmopathy. Study in general: Peripheral blood was obtained at initial diagnosis, preceding any treatment. General study points: Blood also showed most of the thyroid clonotypes that were expanded above 0.001.

Amplified TCR beta CDR3 regions came from RNA transcripts. An initial round of RT-PCR targeting the TCR CDR3 relied on the HTBI primer set. TCRdb re-analysed the multiplex PCR reads in MiXCR, keeping a single row per CDR3 protein. The sample holds around 600,000 distinct CDR3 sequences, around 14% seen once. Exclusion of patients followed from uncontrolled infection, other autoimmune disease, pregnancy or lactation. Trimming removed 0 bases from V and 2 bases from J; junction bases left unmatched: 6. Germline CDR1 reads SGDLS; CDR2 reads YYNGEE. This CDR3 has 16 residues. The V and J genes are TRBV9 and TRBJ2-5; TRBD1 aligns across 8 bases. The receptor was derived from a woman aged 18-30 years with Graves' ophthalmopathy. What was sequenced was blood. The CDR3 nucleotides read TGTGCCAGCAGCGTAGGGACAGGGTTTCCACAAGAGACCCAGTACTTC. Translated: CASSVGTGFPQETQYF.